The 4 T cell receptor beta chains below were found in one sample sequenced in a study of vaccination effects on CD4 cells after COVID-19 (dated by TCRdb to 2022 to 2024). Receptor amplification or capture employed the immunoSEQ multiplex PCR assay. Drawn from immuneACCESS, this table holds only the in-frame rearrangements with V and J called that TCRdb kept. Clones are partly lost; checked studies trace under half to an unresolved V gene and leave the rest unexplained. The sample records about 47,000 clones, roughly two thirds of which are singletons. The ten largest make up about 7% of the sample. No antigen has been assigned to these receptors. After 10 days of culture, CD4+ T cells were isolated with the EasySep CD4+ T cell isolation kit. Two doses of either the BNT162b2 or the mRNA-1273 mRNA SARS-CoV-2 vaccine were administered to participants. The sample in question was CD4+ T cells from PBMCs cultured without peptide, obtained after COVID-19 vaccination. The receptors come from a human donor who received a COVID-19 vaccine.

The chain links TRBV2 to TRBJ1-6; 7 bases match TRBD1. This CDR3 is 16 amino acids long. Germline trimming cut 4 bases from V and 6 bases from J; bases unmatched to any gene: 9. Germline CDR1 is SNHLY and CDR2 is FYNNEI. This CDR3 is CASSGRPGQTNSPLHF. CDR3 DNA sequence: TGTGCCAGCAGTGGGAGACCGGGACAGACTAATTCACCCCTCCACTTT.

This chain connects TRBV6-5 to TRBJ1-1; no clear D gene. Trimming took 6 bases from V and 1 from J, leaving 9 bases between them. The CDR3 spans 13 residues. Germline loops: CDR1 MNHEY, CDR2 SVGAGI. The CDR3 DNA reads TGTGCCAGCAGACAACTGCAGAACACTGAAGCTTTCTTT. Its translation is CASRQLQNTEAFF.

Written as DNA, the CDR3 is TGTGCCAGCAGTTCTAAGCGGGGGGGCGGTTCTACGCAGTATTTT. This sequence encodes CASSSKRGGGSTQYF. The chain is built from TRBV6-5 and TRBJ2-3, with 10 bases matching TRBD2. V was pared by 4 bases and J by 8 bases, with 9 bases of the junction left unmatched. Looked up from germline, CDR1 is MNHEY and CDR2 is SVGAGI. The CDR3 loop spans 15 amino acids.

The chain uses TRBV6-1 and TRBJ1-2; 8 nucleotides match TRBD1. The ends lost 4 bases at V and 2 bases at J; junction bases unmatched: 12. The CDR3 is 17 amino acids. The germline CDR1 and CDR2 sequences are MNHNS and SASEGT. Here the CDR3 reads CASSVRTGIIENYGYTF. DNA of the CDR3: TGTGCCAGCAGTGTACGGACAGGGATTATCGAGAACTATGGCTACACCTTC.